This T cell receptor (beta chain) appears in the sequencing data of a study of Tregs in tolerant kidney transplant recipients (dated by TCRdb to 2018 to 2020). General notes on the study: TCRbeta sequencing was used in the study to identify donor-specific regulatory T cells before combined kidney and bone marrow transplantation, and the identified cells were then tracked after transplant. TCRbeta repertoire sequencing was used in a few healthy controls to compare several methods for expanding Tregs specific for an allogeneic donor.

Thawed PBMCs were FACS-sorted into unstimulated Tregs (CD4+CD25+CD127-), CD4+ non-Tregs (CD4+CD25-), CD4 cells and CD8 cells. Healthy control blood came either as purchased buffy coats or from healthy volunteers. Healthy control blood was separated into PBMCs by Ficoll density gradient and cryopreserved, and patient PBMCs were collected both before and after transplant. Note on this clone: Its recognized antigen is unknown. Within one base of it there is no much larger clone, and no base qualities were kept.

The study at large found these results: Expanding Tregs with activated donor B cells appeared to identify the most biologically relevant and donor-specific TCRbeta repertoire. Because the study included only a small number of patients, the results must be confirmed in larger populations and under other immunosuppression protocols. Although technical replication error seemed to be minimal, the question of biological reproducibility was not addressed directly.

Including cysteine and phenylalanine, the CDR3 has 15 amino acids. The read is trimmed to its CDR3 DNA, 45 bases read in frame from base 1. Via the germline V gene, CDR1 is SGHTA and CDR2 FQGNSA. V was cut back by 1 base and J by 6 bases, leaving a gap of 15 bases between them. For TCRbeta CDR3 sequencing, genomic DNA from the sorted cells was extracted using the QIAGEN DNeasy Blood and Tissue Kit. Through immunoSEQ, high-throughput TCRbeta CDR3 sequencing was done commercially, including PCR amplification with internal controls and bias correction. Per the authors' processing: Unique productive TCRbeta sequences were defined by CDR3 nucleotide sequence where primers matched, and otherwise by CDR3 amino acid sequence together with Vbeta and Jbeta genes. Sorting error was corrected by removing sequences shared between sorted populations at a frequency ratio of 2:1 or less, and the remaining shared sequences were assigned to the higher population. Sequences were defined as donor-reactive when expanded at least 5-fold in CFSE-low cells versus unstimulated cells and present at a frequency of at least 0.01% in CFSE-low cells. Jensen-Shannon divergence, calculated on the top 100 TCRbeta sequences ranked by frequency, was used to quantify repertoire divergence. For samples with multiple sequencing runs, sorting error was corrected separately for each run before the runs were pooled. This is the immuneACCESS table as TCRdb keeps it, with only in-frame sequences that have V and J called. A part of the clones is gone; compared with another copy, unresolved V genes explain less than half, and the rest is unexplained. D and trimming were read from the DNA, whereas the V and J calls and clone size are those reported in that table. The sample has some 110,000 clones on record, roughly 92% of them singletons. The ten largest clones add up to less than 0.7% of the sample.

This sequence uses TRBV7-2 and TRBJ1-2; perhaps TRBD1 is the D gene, with 5 bases matching. The TCR sequence derives from a human donor in good health. The sequenced sample was CD4+ T cells from blood. CDR3 sequence: CASSLGAGPLDGYTF. In nucleotide form, the sequence is TGTGCCAGCAGCTTAGGTGCAGGGCCTTTGGATGGCTACACCTTC.